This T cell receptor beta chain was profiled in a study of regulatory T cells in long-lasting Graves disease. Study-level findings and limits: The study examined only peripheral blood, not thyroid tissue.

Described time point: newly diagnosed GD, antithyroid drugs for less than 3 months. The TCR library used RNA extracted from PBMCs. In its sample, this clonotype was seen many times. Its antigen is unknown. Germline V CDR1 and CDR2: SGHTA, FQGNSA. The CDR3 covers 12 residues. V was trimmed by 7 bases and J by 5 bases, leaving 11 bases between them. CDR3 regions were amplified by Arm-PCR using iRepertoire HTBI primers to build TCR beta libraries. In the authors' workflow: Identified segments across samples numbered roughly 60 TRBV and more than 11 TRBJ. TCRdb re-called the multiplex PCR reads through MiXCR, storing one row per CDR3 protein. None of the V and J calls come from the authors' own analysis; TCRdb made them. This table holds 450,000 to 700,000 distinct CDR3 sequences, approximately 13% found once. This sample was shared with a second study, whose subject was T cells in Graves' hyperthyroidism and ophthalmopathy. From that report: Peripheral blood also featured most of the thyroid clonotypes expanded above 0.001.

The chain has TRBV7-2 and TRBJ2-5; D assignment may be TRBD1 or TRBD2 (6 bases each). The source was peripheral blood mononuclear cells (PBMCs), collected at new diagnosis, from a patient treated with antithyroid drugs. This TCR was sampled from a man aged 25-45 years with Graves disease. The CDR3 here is CASTRRGETQYF. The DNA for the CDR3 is TGTGCCAGCACCCGGAGGGGGGAGACCCAGTACTTC.